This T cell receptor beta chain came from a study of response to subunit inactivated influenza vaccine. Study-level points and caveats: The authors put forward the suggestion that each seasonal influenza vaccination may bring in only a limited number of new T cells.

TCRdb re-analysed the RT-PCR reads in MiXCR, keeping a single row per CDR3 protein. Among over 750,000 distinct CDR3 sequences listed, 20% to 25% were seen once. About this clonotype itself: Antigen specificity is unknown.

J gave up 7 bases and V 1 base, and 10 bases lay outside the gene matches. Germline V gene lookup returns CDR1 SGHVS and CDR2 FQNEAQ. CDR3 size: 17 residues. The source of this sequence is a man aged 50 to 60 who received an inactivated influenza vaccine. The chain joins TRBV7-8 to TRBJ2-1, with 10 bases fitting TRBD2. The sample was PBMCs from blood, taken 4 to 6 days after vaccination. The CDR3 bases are TGTGCCAGCAGCTTAGTTACAGGTAGCGGGGGGACGAATGAGCAGTTCTTC. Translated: CASSLVTGSGGTNEQFF.